This TCR beta chain came from a study of technical replicates of blood from a few donors (TCRdb year 2017). This clone was seen only once. Its antigen is unknown. No much larger clone is present one base from it, and per-base qualities are unavailable. At the junction V is shortened by 3 bases and J by 5 bases; bases outside the gene matches: 12. CDR1 and CDR2, looked up from the germline V gene, are SGHNT and YENEEA. From the cysteine through the phenylalanine, the CDR3 covers 16 amino acids. This entry keeps only the CDR3 DNA: 48 bases, framed from base 1. The library came from the immunoSEQ multiplex PCR assay. TCRdb obtained this table from immuneACCESS and retained in-frame rearrangements with V and J assigned. These tables miss some clones; where compared with another copy, unresolved V genes account for less than half of the shortfall, and the remainder is unexplained. The sample table contains tens of thousands of clones; only one count was recorded for around 94% of them. In total, the top ten clones hold 0.3% to 0.4% of the sample.

What was sequenced was T cells isolated from PBMCs. The chain couples TRBV11-3 to TRBJ1-1, with 7 middle bases fitting TRBD1. This TCR was sampled from a human donor in good health. The bases are TGTGCCAGCAGCTTCTACCGGAGACAGGGAGGAACTGAAGCTTTCTTT. This gives the protein CASSFYRRQGGTEAFF.